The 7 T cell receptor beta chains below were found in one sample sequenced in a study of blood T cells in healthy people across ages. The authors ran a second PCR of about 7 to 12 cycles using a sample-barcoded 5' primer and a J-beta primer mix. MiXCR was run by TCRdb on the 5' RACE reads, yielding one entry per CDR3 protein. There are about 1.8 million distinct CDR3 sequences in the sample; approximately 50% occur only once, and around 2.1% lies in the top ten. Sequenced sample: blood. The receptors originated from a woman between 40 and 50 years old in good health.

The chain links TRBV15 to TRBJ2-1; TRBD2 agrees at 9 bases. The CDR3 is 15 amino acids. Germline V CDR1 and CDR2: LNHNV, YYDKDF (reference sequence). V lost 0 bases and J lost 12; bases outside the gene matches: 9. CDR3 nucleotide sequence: TGTGCCACCAGCAGAGATGGCGGGGGGGCCGGTGTGCAGTTCTTC. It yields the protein CATSRDGGGAGVQFF.

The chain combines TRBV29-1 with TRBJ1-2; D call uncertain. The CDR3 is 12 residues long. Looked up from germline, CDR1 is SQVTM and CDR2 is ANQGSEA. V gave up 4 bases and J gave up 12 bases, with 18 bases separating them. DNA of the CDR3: TGCAGCGTTGCTTGGGGTCAAGTTCGGAACACCTTC. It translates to CSVAWGQVRNTF. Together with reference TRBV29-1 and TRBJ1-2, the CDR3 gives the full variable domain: SAVISQKPSRDICQRGTSLTIQCQVDSQVTMMFWYRQQPGQSLTLIATANQGSEATYESGFVIDKFPISRPNLTFSTLTVSNMSPEDSSIYLCSVAWGQVRNTFGSGTRLTVV.

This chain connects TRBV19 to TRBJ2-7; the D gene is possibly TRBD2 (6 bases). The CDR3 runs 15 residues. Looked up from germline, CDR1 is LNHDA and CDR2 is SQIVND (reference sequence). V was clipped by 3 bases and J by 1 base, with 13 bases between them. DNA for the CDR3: TGTGCCAGTAGTATGGACCAGGAGGGTTCCTACGAGCAGTACTTC. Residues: CASSMDQEGSYEQYF.

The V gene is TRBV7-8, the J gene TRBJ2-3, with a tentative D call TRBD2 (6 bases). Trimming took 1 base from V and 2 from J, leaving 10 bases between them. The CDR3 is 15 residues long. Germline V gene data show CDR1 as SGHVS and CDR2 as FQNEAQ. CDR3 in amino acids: CASSLGAGTTDTQYF. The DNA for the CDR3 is TGTGCCAGCAGCTTAGGGGCGGGGACCACAGATACGCAGTATTTT.

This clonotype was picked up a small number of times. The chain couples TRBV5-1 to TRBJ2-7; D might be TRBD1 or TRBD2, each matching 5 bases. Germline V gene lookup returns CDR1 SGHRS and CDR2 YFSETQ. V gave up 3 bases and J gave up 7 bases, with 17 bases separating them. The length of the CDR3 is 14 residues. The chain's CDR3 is CASSSDGARGEQYF. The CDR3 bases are TGCGCCAGCAGCTCTGACGGGGCGAGGGGAGAGCAGTACTTC.

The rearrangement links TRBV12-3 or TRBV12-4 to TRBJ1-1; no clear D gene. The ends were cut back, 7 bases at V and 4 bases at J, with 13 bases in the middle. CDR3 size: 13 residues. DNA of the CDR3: TGTGCCAGCATTGGCCGGGCCCGCACTGAAGCTTTCTTT. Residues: CASIGRARTEAFF.

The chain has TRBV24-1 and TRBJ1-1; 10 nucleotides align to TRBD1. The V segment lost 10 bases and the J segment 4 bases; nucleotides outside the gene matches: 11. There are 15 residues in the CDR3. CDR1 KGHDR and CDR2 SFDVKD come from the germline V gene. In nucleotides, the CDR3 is TGTGCCACGCAAGGGACAGGGGACGGGGGCACTGAAGCTTTCTTT. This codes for CATQGTGDGGTEAFF.